The sequence of this T cell receptor beta chain was determined in a study of OX40 agonist ivuxolimab in advanced cancers. Trimming at V came to 4 bases and at J to 1 base, leaving 4 bases not matched to a gene. Per germline, CDR1 SGHVS and CDR2 FQNEAQ. CDR3 length: 15 residues. Assay: immunoSEQ multiplex PCR; the TCRdb copy retains only in-frame clones and omits some. The repertoire has 70,000 to 85,000 clones, 84% of them found once; the top ten carry around 2.1%. The rearrangement links TRBV7-8 to TRBJ1-1; TRBD1 aligns across 9 bases. The TCR comes from an adult with an advanced solid tumor such as melanoma, head and neck, liver or kidney cancer. Here the sequenced sample was CD4+ or CD8+ T cells sorted from blood, taken in a trial of the OX40 agonist ivuxolimab. As DNA, the CDR3 is TGTGCCAGCAGCTCCTTACAGGGGGCGAACACTGAAGCTTTCTTT. Protein product: CASSSLQGANTEAFF.